The following is a TCR beta chain sequence with its context. What it binds is not known. These data are taken from a study of naive and memory T cell subsets. Study-wide findings and caveats: In naive cells, over 90% of TCR sequences were seen only once. Activation and differentiation may alter RNA-based TCR counts.

Both TRBC1 and TRBC2 were covered by a beta constant-region primer of two equimolar oligonucleotides. The ligated cDNA underwent four PCR rounds using SP2 and nested alpha and beta constant-region primers. MiXCR, run by TCRdb on the UMI-ligation and nested PCR reads, gives a single entry per CDR3 protein. The sample lists around 130,000 distinct CDR3 sequences, roughly 36% occurring once. Germline values: CDR1 SGHRS, CDR2 YFSETQ. The trim removed 1 base at V and 3 bases at J, leaving 12 bases unmatched. The CDR3 length is 17 residues. The source is a human donor in good health. V gene TRBV5-1 combines with J gene TRBJ2-5, with TRBD1 identical over 7 bases. The sample consisted of central memory CD4+ T cells from blood. For the CDR3, the DNA is TGCGCCAGCAGCTTGACCCACAAACCGGGACAGAAAGAGACCCAGTACTTC. Translated: CASSLTHKPGQKETQYF.